The sequence of this T cell receptor (beta chain) was determined in a study of T cell responses to AZD1222 COVID-19 vaccine. Assay used: immunoSEQ multiplex PCR; TCRdb lists only in-frame clones, some missing. Of around 67,000 clones in the sample, around 80% are singletons; the top ten hold about 20%. The ends were cut back, 4 bases at V and 5 bases at J, with 10 bases in the middle. CDR3 length equals 12 residues. Germline-derived CDR1 and CDR2 are SGHKS and YYEKEE (reference sequence). A few counts support this clone. This clonotype was obtained from an adult in good health. The rearrangement links TRBV5-5 to TRBJ2-7, with unresolved D. The source was peripheral blood, collected on day 0 of AZD1222 vaccination. The CDR3 sequence is CASSADANEQYF. The CDR3 DNA is TGTGCCAGCAGCGCGGACGCAAACGAGCAGTACTTC.